This entry features one TCR beta chain sequence. Germline assignment: CDR1 MNHNS and CDR2 SASEGT. The CDR3 contains 15 residues. Losses at the gene ends were 3 bases for V and 15 bases for J; bases not matched to a gene: 16. The entry originates in a study of blood T cells in healthy people across ages. Study background: About one barcoded beta molecule per two T cells was captured by template switching.

PCR was performed a second time for roughly 6 to 12 cycles using a sample-barcoded 5' primer and a J-beta primer mix. TCRdb processed the 5' RACE reads anew with MiXCR; each CDR3 protein has one entry. The sample has more than 1,400,000 distinct CDR3 sequences, approximately 42% seen once. The material sequenced was blood. This clonotype was obtained from a woman younger than 35 in good health. V is TRBV6-1 and J is TRBJ2-1; 8 nucleotides agree with TRBD2. This chain's CDR3 is CASSEYGLAGNGLFF. The CDR3 DNA reads TGTGCCAGCAGTGAGTATGGCCTAGCGGGCAATGGGCTGTTCTTC.